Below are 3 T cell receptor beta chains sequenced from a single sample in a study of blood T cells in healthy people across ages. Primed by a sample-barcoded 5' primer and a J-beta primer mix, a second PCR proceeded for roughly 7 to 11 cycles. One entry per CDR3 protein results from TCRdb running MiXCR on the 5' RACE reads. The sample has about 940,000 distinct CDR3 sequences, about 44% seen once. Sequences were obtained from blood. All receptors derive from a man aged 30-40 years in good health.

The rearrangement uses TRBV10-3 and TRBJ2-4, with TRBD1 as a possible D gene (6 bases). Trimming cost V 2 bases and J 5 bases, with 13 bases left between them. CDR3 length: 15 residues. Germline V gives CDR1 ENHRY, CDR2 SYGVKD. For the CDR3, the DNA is TGTGCCATCAGTGAGCCAGGGGTTGGGGAAAACATTCAGTACTTC. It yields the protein CAISEPGVGENIQYF.

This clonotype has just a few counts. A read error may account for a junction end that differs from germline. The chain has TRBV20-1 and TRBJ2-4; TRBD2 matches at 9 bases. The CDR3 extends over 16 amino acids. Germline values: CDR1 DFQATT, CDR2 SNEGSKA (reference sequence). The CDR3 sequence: CSARVLVGLAENIQYF. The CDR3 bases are TGCAGTGCTAGAGTACTGGTGGGACTAGCCGAAAACATTCAGTACTTC.

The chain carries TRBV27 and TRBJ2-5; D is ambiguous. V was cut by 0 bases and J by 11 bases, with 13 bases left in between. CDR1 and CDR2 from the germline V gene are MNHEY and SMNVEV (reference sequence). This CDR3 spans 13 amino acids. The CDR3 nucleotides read TGTGCCAGCAGTTTATCGATGGGGTTAGAGCAGTACTTC. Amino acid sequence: CASSLSMGLEQYF.